This T cell receptor (beta chain) was recorded in a study of blood T cell repertoires in COVID-19. The overall study: The samples span acute and convalescent COVID-19 from the United States, Italy and Spain.

TCRdb's table, derived via immunoSEQ multiplex PCR, lists solely in-frame clones and lacks some. The sample contains approximately 89,000 clones, 80% of which appear only once. Germline V CDR1 and CDR2: SGHDT, YYEEEE. Trimming at V came to 2 bases and at J to 12 bases, leaving 2 bases not matched to a gene. The CDR3 contains 11 residues. The chain joins TRBV5-6 to TRBJ2-1, with 7 bases aligning to TRBD2. This TCR was sampled from a woman of 80 years or more with acute or convalescent COVID-19. What was sequenced was peripheral blood. CDR3 region: CASSFRGGQFF. The CDR3 nucleotides are TGTGCCAGCAGCTTTCGCGGGGGGCAGTTCTTC. Combining the CDR3 with reference TRBV5-6 and TRBJ2-1 gives the whole variable domain DAGVTQSPTHLIKTRGQQVTLRCSPKSGHDTVSWYQQALGQGPQFIFQYYEEEERQRGNFPDRFSGHQFPNYSSELNVNALLLGDSALYLCASSFRGGQFFGPGTRLTVL.